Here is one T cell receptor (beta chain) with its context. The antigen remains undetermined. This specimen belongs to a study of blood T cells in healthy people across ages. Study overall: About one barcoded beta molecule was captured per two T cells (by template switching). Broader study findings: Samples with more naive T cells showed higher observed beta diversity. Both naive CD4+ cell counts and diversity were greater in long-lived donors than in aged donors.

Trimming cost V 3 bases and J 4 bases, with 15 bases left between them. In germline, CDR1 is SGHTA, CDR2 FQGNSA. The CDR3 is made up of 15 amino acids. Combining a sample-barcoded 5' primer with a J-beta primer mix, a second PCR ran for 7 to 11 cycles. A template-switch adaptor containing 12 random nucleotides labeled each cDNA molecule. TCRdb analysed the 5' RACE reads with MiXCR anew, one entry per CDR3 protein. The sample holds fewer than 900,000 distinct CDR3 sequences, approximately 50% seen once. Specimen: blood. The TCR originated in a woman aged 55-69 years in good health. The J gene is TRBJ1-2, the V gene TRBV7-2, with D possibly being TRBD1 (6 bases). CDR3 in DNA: TGTGCCAGCAGCTTCCCACCAGGGGTTAGCTATGGCTACACCTTC. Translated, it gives CASSFPPGVSYGYTF. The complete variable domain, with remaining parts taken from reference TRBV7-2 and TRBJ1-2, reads GAGVSQSPSNKVTEKGKDVELRCDPISGHTALYWYRQSLGQGLEFLIYFQGNSAPDKSGLPSDRFSAERTGGSVSTLTIQRTQQEDSAVYLCASSFPPGVSYGYTFGSGTRLTVV.